Listed below are T cell receptor beta chains from one sample, sequenced in a study of blood T cell repertoires in COVID-19. Assay: immunoSEQ multiplex PCR; the TCRdb copy retains only in-frame clones and omits some. This repertoire shows 85,000 to 130,000 clones, 90% to 95% found once; its top ten account for 0.85% to 1%. The specimen was peripheral blood. All receptors come from a man aged 60 to 69 with acute or convalescent COVID-19. The CDR3 runs from the conserved cysteine through the conserved F or W. The D gene is left open where the match is weak. Where a row states a size, it is once, few, many or the class of an expanded clone; other rows omit it.

V gene: TRBV5-8
J gene: TRBJ1-6
D gene: TRBD1
clone size: .
CDR3 protein: CASSLTTGVADSPLHF
CDR3 DNA: TGTGCCAGCAGCCTGACCACAGGGGTCGCGGATTCACCCCTCCACTTT

V gene: TRBV5-1
J gene: TRBJ2-5
D gene: .
clone size: .
CDR3 protein: CASTLRGGGSETQYF
CDR3 DNA: TGCGCCAGCACCCTAAGGGGGGGAGGAAGCGAGACCCAGTACTTC

V gene: TRBV6-5
J gene: TRBJ2-2
D gene: .
clone size: few
CDR3 protein: CASVITGELFF
CDR3 DNA: TGTGCCAGTGTCATTACCGGGGAGCTGTTTTTT

V gene: TRBV3-1/TRBV3-2
J gene: TRBJ2-1
D gene: TRBD2
clone size: .
CDR3 protein: CASSQGSGTSNEQFF
CDR3 DNA: TGTGCCAGCAGCCAAGGATCCGGGACTAGCAATGAGCAGTTCTTC

V gene: TRBV5-4
J gene: TRBJ2-3
D gene: TRBD1
clone size: .
CDR3 protein: CAGTGQGTTDTQYF
CDR3 DNA: TGTGCCGGGACGGGACAGGGGACCACAGATACGCAGTATTTT

V gene: TRBV27
J gene: TRBJ2-1
D gene: .
clone size: .
CDR3 protein: CASSSRDNNEQFF
CDR3 DNA: TGTGCCAGCAGTTCCAGGGACAACAATGAGCAGTTCTTC

V gene: TRBV27
J gene: TRBJ1-2
D gene: .
clone size: .
CDR3 protein: CASSLSRTAAGGGYTF
CDR3 DNA: TGTGCCAGCAGTTTATCCCGTACAGCAGCCGGGGGAGGCTACACCTTC

V gene: TRBV19
J gene: TRBJ1-5
D gene: .
clone size: .
CDR3 protein: CASSMVQQNQPQHF
CDR3 DNA: TGTGCCAGTAGTATGGTACAGCAGAATCAGCCCCAGCATTTT

V gene: TRBV12-5
J gene: TRBJ1-2
D gene: .
clone size: .
CDR3 protein: CASGVSGTMGYTF
CDR3 DNA: TGTGCTAGTGGCGTTTCCGGGACTATGGGCTACACCTTC

V gene: TRBV19
J gene: TRBJ1-2
D gene: .
clone size: .
CDR3 protein: CASSMKWDIYGYTF
CDR3 DNA: TGTGCCAGTAGTATGAAGTGGGACATCTATGGCTACACCTTC

V gene: TRBV5-1
J gene: TRBJ2-2
D gene: .
clone size: .
CDR3 protein: CASSRTRDTTGELFF
CDR3 DNA: TGCGCCAGCAGCAGAACCAGGGATACCACCGGGGAGCTGTTTTTT

V gene: TRBV7-9
J gene: TRBJ2-1
D gene: TRBD2
clone size: .
CDR3 protein: CASSLARGGSVTYNEQFF
CDR3 DNA: TGTGCCAGCAGCTTAGCGCGGGGCGGGAGTGTAACCTACAATGAGCAGTTCTTC

V gene: TRBV5-1
J gene: TRBJ1-1
D gene: TRBD1
clone size: .
CDR3 protein: CASSSTRGRTEAFF
CDR3 DNA: TGCGCCAGCAGCTCCACCAGGGGGCGGACTGAAGCTTTCTTT

V gene: TRBV5-1
J gene: TRBJ2-2
D gene: TRBD1
clone size: .
CDR3 protein: CASSLDGQGAGELFF
CDR3 DNA: TGCGCCAGCAGCTTGGATGGACAGGGTGCCGGGGAGCTGTTTTTT

V gene: TRBV29-1
J gene: TRBJ1-2
D gene: .
clone size: .
CDR3 protein: CSVRTGGYGYTF
CDR3 DNA: TGCAGCGTGAGAACGGGGGGGTATGGCTACACCTTC

V gene: TRBV28
J gene: TRBJ1-1
D gene: TRBD1
clone size: .
CDR3 protein: CASSLGQGIPYTEAFF
CDR3 DNA: TGTGCCAGCAGCCTTGGACAGGGAATCCCGTACACTGAAGCTTTCTTT

V gene: TRBV5-4
J gene: TRBJ1-2
D gene: .
clone size: .
CDR3 protein: CASSQDSLYGYTF
CDR3 DNA: TGTGCCAGCAGCCAAGACAGCCTCTATGGCTACACCTTC

V gene: TRBV7-2
J gene: TRBJ1-2
D gene: .
clone size: .
CDR3 protein: CASSLSRVNYGYTF
CDR3 DNA: TGTGCCAGCAGCTTGAGCAGGGTCAACTATGGCTACACCTTC

V gene: TRBV10-3
J gene: TRBJ2-5
D gene: TRBD2
clone size: .
CDR3 protein: CAISYLAGEAETQYF
CDR3 DNA: TGTGCCATCAGTTACTTAGCGGGAGAAGCCGAGACCCAGTACTTC

V gene: TRBV5-1
J gene: TRBJ1-4
D gene: TRBD1
clone size: once
CDR3 protein: CASSLTPNRGENEKLFF
CDR3 DNA: TGCGCCAGCAGCCTGACACCAAACAGGGGGGAAAATGAAAAACTGTTTTTT

V gene: TRBV19
J gene: TRBJ2-3
D gene: .
clone size: .
CDR3 protein: CASSVQGPDTQYF
CDR3 DNA: TGTGCCAGTAGTGTACAGGGTCCAGATACGCAGTATTTT

V gene: TRBV6-5
J gene: TRBJ1-2
D gene: .
clone size: .
CDR3 protein: CASRPQADRGYTF
CDR3 DNA: TGTGCCAGCAGACCACAGGCGGACAGAGGCTACACCTTC

V gene: TRBV19
J gene: TRBJ1-5
D gene: .
clone size: few
CDR3 protein: CASRGPNSNQPQHF
CDR3 DNA: TGTGCCAGTAGGGGCCCCAATAGCAATCAGCCCCAGCATTTT

V gene: TRBV18
J gene: TRBJ1-1
D gene: .
clone size: .
CDR3 protein: CASSPTGTEAFF
CDR3 DNA: TGTGCCAGCTCACCAACTGGCACTGAAGCTTTCTTT